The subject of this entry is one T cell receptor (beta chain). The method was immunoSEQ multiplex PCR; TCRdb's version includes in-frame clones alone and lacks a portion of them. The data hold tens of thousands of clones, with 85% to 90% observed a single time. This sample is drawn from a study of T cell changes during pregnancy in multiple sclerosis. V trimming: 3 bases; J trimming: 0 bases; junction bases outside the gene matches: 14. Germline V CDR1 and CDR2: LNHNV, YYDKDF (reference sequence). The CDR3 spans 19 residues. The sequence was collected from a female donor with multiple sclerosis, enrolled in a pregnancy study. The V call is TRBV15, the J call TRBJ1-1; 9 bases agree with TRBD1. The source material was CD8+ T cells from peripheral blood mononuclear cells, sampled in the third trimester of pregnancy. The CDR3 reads CATSRVTGTGKHMNTEAFF. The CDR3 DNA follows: TGTGCCACCAGCAGGGTCACCGGGACAGGGAAACACATGAACACTGAAGCTTTCTTT.